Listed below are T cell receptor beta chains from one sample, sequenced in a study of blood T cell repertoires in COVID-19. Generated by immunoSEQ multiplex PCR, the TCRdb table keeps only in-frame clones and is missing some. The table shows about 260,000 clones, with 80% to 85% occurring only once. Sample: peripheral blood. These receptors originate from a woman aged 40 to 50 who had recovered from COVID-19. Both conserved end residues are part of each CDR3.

CDR3: CASSGQRFNTEAFF
J: TRBJ1-1
V: TRBV5-1

CDR3: CASSFRRTSNEQFF
J: TRBJ2-1
V: TRBV7-6

CDR3: CASSQGPRGALNQPQHF
J: TRBJ1-5
V: TRBV7-9

CDR3: CAIRGTGGPTEAFF
J: TRBJ1-1
V: TRBV28

CDR3: CASSQEGTGITYEQYF
J: TRBJ2-7
V: TRBV4-1

CDR3: CASSVGSGELFF
J: TRBJ2-2
V: TRBV6-4

CDR3: CASSPWWGDETTGNTIYF
J: TRBJ1-3
V: TRBV19

CDR3: CASSYGYLYNEQFF
J: TRBJ2-1
V: TRBV6-5

CDR3: CASSLNSPYEQYF
J: TRBJ2-7
V: TRBV12-3/TRBV12-4

CDR3: CASSPLGGTEAFF
J: TRBJ1-1
V: TRBV21-1

CDR3: CASSAPHLTQPNTGELFF
J: TRBJ2-2
V: TRBV2

CDR3: CAISSQQQGVRSPLHF
J: TRBJ1-6
V: TRBV10-3

CDR3: CASSVEGGQVLNTEAFF
J: TRBJ1-1
V: TRBV9

CDR3: CASSKGMSNQPQHF
J: TRBJ1-5
V: TRBV19

CDR3: CASSSQGRTEAFF
J: TRBJ1-1
V: TRBV27

CDR3: CASNTKELAGARKYF
J: TRBJ2-5
V: TRBV3-1/TRBV3-2

CDR3: CASSSYYTDTGELFF
J: TRBJ2-2
V: TRBV7-9

CDR3: CASTMRGANTGELFF
J: TRBJ2-2
V: TRBV5-1

CDR3: CASSLGTGLATEAFF
J: TRBJ1-1
V: TRBV5-1

CDR3: CAWSVQGSNEQYF
J: TRBJ2-7
V: TRBV30

CDR3: CASSRLAGPRGGHNEQFF
J: TRBJ2-1
V: TRBV6-6

CDR3: CAISQGLSSYEQYF
J: TRBJ2-7
V: TRBV10-3

CDR3: CASSLLSVLGGNTEAFF
J: TRBJ1-1
V: TRBV28

CDR3: CASKKRTSGGAAYNEQFF
J: TRBJ2-1
V: TRBV2

CDR3: CATSREGGESEKLFF
J: TRBJ1-4
V: TRBV15

CDR3: CASSQDRVAYEQYF
J: TRBJ2-7
V: TRBV4-2

CDR3: CASSDVQGEYTGELFF
J: TRBJ2-2
V: TRBV2

CDR3: CASSVAGQGSDTQYF
J: TRBJ2-3
V: TRBV5-4

CDR3: CASNPWGGLNTEAFF
J: TRBJ1-1
V: TRBV19

CDR3: CASSLRGYEQYF
J: TRBJ2-7
V: TRBV5-6